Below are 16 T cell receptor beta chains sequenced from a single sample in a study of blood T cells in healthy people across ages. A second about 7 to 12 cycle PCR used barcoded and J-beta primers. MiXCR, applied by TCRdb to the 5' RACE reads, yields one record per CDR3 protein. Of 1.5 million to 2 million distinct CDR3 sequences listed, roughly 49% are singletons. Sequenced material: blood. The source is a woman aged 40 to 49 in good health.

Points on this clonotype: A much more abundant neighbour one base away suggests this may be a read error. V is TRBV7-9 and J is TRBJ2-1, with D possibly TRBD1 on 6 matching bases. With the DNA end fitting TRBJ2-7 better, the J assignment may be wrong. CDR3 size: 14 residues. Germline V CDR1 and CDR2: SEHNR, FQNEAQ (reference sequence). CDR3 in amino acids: CASRQGYSYNEQYF. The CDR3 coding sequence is TGTGCCAGCAGGCAGGGGTACTCCTACAATGAGCAGTACTTC.

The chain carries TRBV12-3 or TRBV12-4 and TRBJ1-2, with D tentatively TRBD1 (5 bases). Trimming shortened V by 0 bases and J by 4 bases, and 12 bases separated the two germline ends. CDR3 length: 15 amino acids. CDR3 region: CASSLAAQGRYGYTF. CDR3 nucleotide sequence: TGTGCCAGCAGTTTAGCGGCCCAGGGACGCTATGGCTACACCTTC.

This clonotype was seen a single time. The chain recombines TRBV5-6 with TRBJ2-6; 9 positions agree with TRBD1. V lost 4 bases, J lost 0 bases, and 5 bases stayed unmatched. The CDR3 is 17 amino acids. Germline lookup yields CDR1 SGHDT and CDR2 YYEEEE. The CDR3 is CASSAGTGSSGANVLTF. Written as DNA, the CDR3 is TGTGCCAGCAGCGCAGGGACAGGGAGCTCTGGGGCCAACGTCCTGACTTTC.

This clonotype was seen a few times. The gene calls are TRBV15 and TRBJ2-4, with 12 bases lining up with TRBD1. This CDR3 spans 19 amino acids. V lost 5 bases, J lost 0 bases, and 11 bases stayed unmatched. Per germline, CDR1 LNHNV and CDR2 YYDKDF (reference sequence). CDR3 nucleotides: TGTGCCACCAGCTTAAGTCCCGGGACAGGGGGCTCAGCCAAAAACATTCAGTACTTC. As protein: CATSLSPGTGGSAKNIQYF. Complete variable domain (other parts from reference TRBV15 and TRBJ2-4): DAMVIQNPRYQVTQFGKPVTLSCSQTLNHNVMYWYQQKSSQAPKLLFHYYDKDFNNEADTPDNFQSRRPNTSFCFLDIRSPGLGDTAMYLCATSLSPGTGGSAKNIQYFGAGTRLSVL.

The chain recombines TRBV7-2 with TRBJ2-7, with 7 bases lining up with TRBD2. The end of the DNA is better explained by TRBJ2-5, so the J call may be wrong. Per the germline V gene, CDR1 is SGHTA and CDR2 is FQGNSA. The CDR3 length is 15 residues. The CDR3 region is CASSFAGTTEETQYF. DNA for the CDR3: TGTGCCAGCAGCTTCGCAGGGACTACAGAAGAGACCCAGTACTTC.

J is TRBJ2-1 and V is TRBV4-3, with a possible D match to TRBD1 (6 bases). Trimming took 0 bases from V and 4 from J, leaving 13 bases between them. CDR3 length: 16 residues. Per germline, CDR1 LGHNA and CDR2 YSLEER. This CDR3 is CASSQDTGQGYNEQFF. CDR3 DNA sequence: TGCGCCAGCAGCCAAGACACGGGACAAGGGTACAATGAGCAGTTCTTC.

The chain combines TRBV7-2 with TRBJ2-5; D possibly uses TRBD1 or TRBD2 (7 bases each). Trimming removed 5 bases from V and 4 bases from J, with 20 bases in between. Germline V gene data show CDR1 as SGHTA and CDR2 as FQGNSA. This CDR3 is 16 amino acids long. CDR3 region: CASSPQQGRGPETQYF. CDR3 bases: TGTGCCAGCAGCCCTCAACAGGGGAGGGGGCCAGAGACCCAGTACTTC.

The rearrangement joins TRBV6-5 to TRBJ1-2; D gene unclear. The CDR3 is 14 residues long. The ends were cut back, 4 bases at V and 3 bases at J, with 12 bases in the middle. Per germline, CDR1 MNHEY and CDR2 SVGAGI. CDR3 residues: CASSLFGGDYGYTF. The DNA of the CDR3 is TGTGCCAGCAGTTTGTTCGGTGGAGACTATGGCTACACCTTC.

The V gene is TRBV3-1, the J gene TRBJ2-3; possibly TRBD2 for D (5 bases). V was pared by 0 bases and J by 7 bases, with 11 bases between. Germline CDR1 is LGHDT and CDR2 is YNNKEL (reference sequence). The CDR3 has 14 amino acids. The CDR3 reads CASSQDLASNTQYF. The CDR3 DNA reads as TGTGCCAGCAGCCAAGACCTAGCCTCTAATACGCAGTATTTT.

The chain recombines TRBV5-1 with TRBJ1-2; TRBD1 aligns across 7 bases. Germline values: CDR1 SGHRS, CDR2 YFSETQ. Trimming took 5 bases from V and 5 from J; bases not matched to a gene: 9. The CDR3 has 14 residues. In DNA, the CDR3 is TGCGCCAGCAGGAAGACAGGGAAGGAATATGGCTACACCTTC. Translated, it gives CASRKTGKEYGYTF.

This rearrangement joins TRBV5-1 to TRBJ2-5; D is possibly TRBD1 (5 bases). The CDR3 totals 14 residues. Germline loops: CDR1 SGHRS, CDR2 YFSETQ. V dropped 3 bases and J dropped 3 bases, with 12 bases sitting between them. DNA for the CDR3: TGCGCCAGCAGCTGGGAAGGCAGGGAAGAGACCCAGTACTTC. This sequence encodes CASSWEGREETQYF. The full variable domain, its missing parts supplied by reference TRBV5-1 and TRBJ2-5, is KAGVTQTPRYLIKTRGQQVTLSCSPISGHRSVSWYQQTPGQGLQFLFEYFSETQRNKGNFPGRFSGRQFSNSRSEMNVSTLELGDSALYLCASSWEGREETQYFGPGTRLLVL.

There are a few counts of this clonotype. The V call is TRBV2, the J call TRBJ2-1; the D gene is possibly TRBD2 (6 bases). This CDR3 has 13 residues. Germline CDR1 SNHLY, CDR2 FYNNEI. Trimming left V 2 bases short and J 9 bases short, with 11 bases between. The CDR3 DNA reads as TGTGCCAGCAGTGAAAAGCGGAGGGTTGAGCAGTTCTTC. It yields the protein CASSEKRRVEQFF.

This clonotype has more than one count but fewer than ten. CDR3 sequence (DNA): TGTGCCAGCAGCTTTAGGGGCGTCCAGTACTTC. Its translation: CASSFRGVQYF. The chain employs TRBV11-2 and TRBJ2-7; perhaps TRBD1 as D (5 bases). V gave up 3 bases and J gave up 10 bases, with 10 bases separating them. The germline gives CDR1 SGHAT, CDR2 FQNNGV. The CDR3 covers 11 residues.

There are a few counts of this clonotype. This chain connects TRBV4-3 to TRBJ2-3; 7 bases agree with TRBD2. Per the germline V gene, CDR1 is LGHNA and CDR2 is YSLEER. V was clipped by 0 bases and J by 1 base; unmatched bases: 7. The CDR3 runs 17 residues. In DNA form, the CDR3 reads TGCGCCAGCAGCCAAGAGCCGGGAGGAATCGGCACAGATACGCAGTATTTT. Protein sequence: CASSQEPGGIGTDTQYF.

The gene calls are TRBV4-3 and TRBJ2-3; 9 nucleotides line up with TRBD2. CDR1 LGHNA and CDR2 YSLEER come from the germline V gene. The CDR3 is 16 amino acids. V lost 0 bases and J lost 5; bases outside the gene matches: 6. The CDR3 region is CASSQESAGGRDTQYF. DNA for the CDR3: TGCGCCAGCAGCCAAGAGTCCGCGGGGGGGCGAGATACGCAGTATTTT.

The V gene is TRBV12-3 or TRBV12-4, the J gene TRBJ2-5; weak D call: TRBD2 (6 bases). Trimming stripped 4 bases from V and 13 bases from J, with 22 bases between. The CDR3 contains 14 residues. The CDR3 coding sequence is TGTGCCAGCAGTTCTAGACTAGTTTCCTACGAGCGGTACTTC. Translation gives CASSSRLVSYERYF.